Presented here are 30 T cell receptor beta chains from one specimen sequenced in a study of cytomegalovirus exposure and HLA in healthy donors. Primers for the PCR totalled 60 Vbeta and 13 Jbeta. The repertoire was sequenced with immunoSEQ multiplex PCR; TCRdb's copy has only in-frame clones and lacks some. Among roughly 140,000 clones listed, about 86% were seen once. The material sequenced was PBMCs. The receptors originated from a man aged 35-49 years in good health and CMV-seropositive.

A remark on this clone: This CDR3 is also generated by other DNA sequences in the sample. CDR3: CASSLVPDQETQYF. CDR3 DNA sequence: TGCGCCAGCAGCTTGGTCCCAGATCAAGAGACCCAGTACTTC. This chain uses TRBV5-1 with TRBJ2-5; D uncertain. Germline V gene sequence: CDR1 SGHRS, CDR2 YFSETQ. The CDR3 sequence is 14 residues long. V lost 0 bases, J lost 2 bases, and 8 bases lay in between.

This rearrangement joins TRBV25-1 to TRBJ1-2, with D possibly matching TRBD1 (5 bases). Trimming removed 3 bases at V and 2 bases at J, with 16 bases between. The CDR3 has 16 residues. The germline CDR1 and CDR2 sequences are MGHDK and SYGVNS. In nucleotides, the CDR3 is TGTGCCAGCAGTGAGTCACAGGACGCCTGGAACTATGGCTACACCTTC. This gives the protein CASSESQDAWNYGYTF.

V and J are TRBV5-1 and TRBJ2-5; 7 bases match TRBD2. The CDR3 sequence is 15 residues long. V lost 2 bases and J lost 4; bases outside the gene matches: 8. Germline CDR1 and CDR2: SGHRS and YFSETQ. The CDR3 sequence is CASSFGGGWGETQYF. The CDR3 DNA reads as TGCGCCAGCAGCTTTGGGGGGGGGTGGGGAGAGACCCAGTACTTC. The full variable domain, completed using reference TRBV5-1 and TRBJ2-5, is KAGVTQTPRYLIKTRGQQVTLSCSPISGHRSVSWYQQTPGQGLQFLFEYFSETQRNKGNFPGRFSGRQFSNSRSEMNVSTLELGDSALYLCASSFGGGWGETQYFGPGTRLLVL.

The rearrangement joins TRBV9 to TRBJ2-1; D possibly corresponds to TRBD2 (6 bases). Trimming stripped 0 bases from V and 5 bases from J, with 12 bases between. The V gene's germline CDR1 is SGDLS and CDR2 YYNGEE. CDR3 length equals 15 residues. CDR3: CASSVGGGVHNEQFF. As DNA, the CDR3 is TGTGCCAGCAGCGTAGGTGGCGGGGTTCACAATGAGCAGTTCTTC.

V is TRBV5-1 and J is TRBJ2-2; 9 bases align to TRBD2. Germline lookup yields CDR1 SGHRS and CDR2 YFSETQ. CDR3 size: 15 residues. Losses at the gene ends were 5 bases for V and 6 bases for J; bases not matched to a gene: 8. CDR3 nucleotides: TGCGCCAGCAGATTCGGTAGCGGGAGACCCGGGGAGCTGTTTTTT. It yields the protein CASRFGSGRPGELFF.

The V and J genes are TRBV4-3 and TRBJ2-6, with D possibly TRBD1 on 5 matching bases. Trimming pared 4 bases from V and 0 bases from J, leaving 16 bases between. CDR1 is LGHNA, CDR2 YSLEER, per germline. The CDR3 spans 18 residues. This CDR3 reads CASSPLRGQSSGANVLTF. DNA of the CDR3: TGCGCCAGCAGCCCCCTGCGAGGACAAAGCTCTGGGGCCAACGTCCTGACTTTC.

V usage is TRBV7-9 and J usage is TRBJ2-1; TRBD2 aligns across 10 bases. The CDR3 runs 16 residues. Germline values: CDR1 SEHNR, CDR2 FQNEAQ (reference sequence). Trimming removed 5 bases from V and 6 bases from J; junction bases left unmatched: 10. In DNA form, the CDR3 reads TGTGCCAGCAGCCACCCAGCGGGGGGGCCCGGCAATGAGCAGTTCTTC. Translation gives CASSHPAGGPGNEQFF.

The CDR3 nucleotides read TGTGCCAGCAGCTTTTGGGCCGGACAGGTTTATTATAGCAATCAGCCCCAGCATTTT. Encoded protein: CASSFWAGQVYYSNQPQHF. The rearrangement links TRBV5-6 to TRBJ1-5; TRBD1 matches at 7 bases. J was trimmed by 0 bases and V by 2 bases; bases with no gene match: 14. The CDR3 loop spans 19 amino acids. Per the germline V gene, CDR1 is SGHDT and CDR2 is YYEEEE.

This clone was seen just once. The V call is TRBV2, the J call TRBJ1-6; TRBD1 might be the D (6 bases). This CDR3 is built from 14 residues. Trimming removed 6 bases from V and 7 bases from J, with 13 bases in between. CDR1 and CDR2 from the germline V gene are SNHLY and FYNNEI. The CDR3 DNA is TGTGCCAGCAGGGAACAGGGCTTGAATTCACCCCTCCACTTT. As protein: CASREQGLNSPLHF.

In regard to this clone: The junction departs from germline at one end; a sequencing error may be responsible. J is TRBJ1-4 and V is TRBV7-9; perhaps TRBD1 as D (5 bases). The CDR3 sequence is 14 residues long. The germline CDR1 and CDR2 sequences are SEHNR and FQNEAQ (reference sequence). For the CDR3, the DNA is TGTTCCAGCAGCTTAGACAGCCACCAGAAAAAACTGTTTTTT. This encodes CSSSLDSHQKKLFF.

J is TRBJ1-1 and V is TRBV6-5; TRBD1 is a possible D gene (5 bases). The CDR3 is made up of 14 amino acids. V lost 2 bases and J lost 1, with 8 bases in between. Germline V gene sequence: CDR1 MNHEY, CDR2 SVGAGI. The CDR3 bases are TGTGCCAGCAGTTACGATCAGGGGAACACTGAAGCTTTCTTT. Translation gives CASSYDQGNTEAFF.

This sequence joins TRBV7-9 and TRBJ2-5; tentatively, D is TRBD2 (5 bases). The V and J ends lost 7 bases and 2 bases respectively, with 14 bases between them. The CDR3 totals 14 residues. The V gene's germline CDR1 is SEHNR and CDR2 FQNEAQ (reference sequence). CDR3 region: CASTLSGLQETQYF. DNA of the CDR3: TGTGCCAGCACCCTATCGGGGTTGCAAGAGACCCAGTACTTC.

A word on this clone: One end of the junction fails to match germline, which may point to a read error. The chain's CDR3 is CASSHPRANSGELFF. The CDR3 coding sequence is TGCGCCAGCAGCCATCCCAGGGCCAACAGCGGGGAGCTGTTTTTT. The chain uses TRBV4-1 and TRBJ2-2; the D gene is possibly TRBD1 (5 bases). The CDR3 loop spans 15 amino acids. Germline CDR1 MGHRA, CDR2 YSYEKL.

The CDR3 is CASSPQGTLAKNIQYF. CDR3 coding DNA: TGTGCCAGCAGCCCACAGGGGACCCTAGCCAAAAACATTCAGTACTTC. The V call is TRBV13, the J call TRBJ2-4; 7 positions match TRBD1. CDR1 and CDR2 from the germline V gene are PRHDT and FYEKMQ (reference sequence). The CDR3 covers 16 residues. V dropped 5 bases and J dropped 0; count of bases not matched to a gene: 7.

The V and J genes are TRBV7-9 and TRBJ2-7; TRBD1 aligns across 8 bases. The CDR3 is 14 residues long. Germline V gives CDR1 SEHNR, CDR2 FQNEAQ (reference sequence). After removal of 6 bases from V and 0 bases from J, the junction contained 4 bases not matched to a gene. This chain's CDR3 is CASRRTGTSYEQYF. CDR3 DNA: TGTGCCAGCAGGAGGACAGGGACCTCCTACGAGCAGTACTTC.

The gene calls are TRBV5-1 and TRBJ2-2; 8 nucleotides agree with TRBD2. This CDR3 has 15 amino acids. V was pared by 0 bases and J by 6 bases, with 4 bases of the junction left unmatched. The germline V gene has CDR1 SGHRS and CDR2 YFSETQ. Here the CDR3 reads CASSLAGGYSGELFF. The CDR3 DNA sequence: TGCGCCAGCAGCTTGGCGGGGGGGTACTCCGGGGAGCTGTTTTTT.

The chain couples TRBV18 to TRBJ1-3; D not resolved. Germline V gene sequence: CDR1 KGHSH, CDR2 LQKENI. V was trimmed by 0 bases and J by 0 bases, leaving 9 bases between them. There are 16 residues in the CDR3. The CDR3 here is CASSPPQTTSGNTIYF. The CDR3 bases are TGTGCCAGCTCACCACCACAGACAACCTCTGGAAACACCATATATTTT.

The DNA of the CDR3 is TGTGCCAGCAGCCCAAGGACAGGGTCCTCTGGGGCCAACGTCCTGACTTTC. This gives the protein CASSPRTGSSGANVLTF. The chain links TRBV7-3 to TRBJ2-6; TRBD1 matches at 8 bases. The CDR3 runs to 17 residues. Germline CDR1 SGHTA, CDR2 FQGTGA. V lost 5 bases, J lost 0 bases, and 6 bases stayed unmatched. Full variable domain (rest looked up from reference TRBV7-3 and TRBJ2-6): GAGVSQTPSNKVTEKGKYVELRCDPISGHTALYWYRQSLGQGPEFLIYFQGTGAADDSGLPNDRFFAVRPEGSVSTLKIQRTERGDSAVYLCASSPRTGSSGANVLTFGAGSRLTVL.

The chain is built from TRBV2 and TRBJ1-1; D is undetermined. V gave up 7 bases and J gave up 0 bases, with 9 bases separating them. This CDR3 is 13 amino acids long. CDR1 is SNHLY and CDR2 is FYNNEI in the germline V gene. The CDR3 sequence is CASNQFLNTEAFF. The DNA for the CDR3 is TGTGCCAGCAACCAGTTCCTGAACACTGAAGCTTTCTTT.

Regarding this clone: One end of the junction fails to match germline, which may point to a read error. The V and J genes are TRBV7-7 and TRBJ2-1; TRBD2 matches at 12 bases. This CDR3 comprises 18 residues. CDR1 is SSHAT and CDR2 is FNYEAQ in the germline V gene (reference sequence). In DNA form, the CDR3 reads TGTGCTAGCAGCTCAAAGCCCACGGGACTAGCGGGTTACAATGAGCAGTTCTTC. Translated, it gives CASSSKPTGLAGYNEQFF.

V is TRBV25-1 and J is TRBJ2-1; TRBD2 matches 10 bases. The germline V gene has CDR1 MGHDK and CDR2 SYGVNS. The CDR3 has 17 amino acids. The trim removed 1 base at V and 5 bases at J, leaving 8 bases unmatched. Here the CDR3 reads CASSEWGASGGDNEQFF. The CDR3 DNA sequence: TGTGCCAGCAGTGAATGGGGGGCTAGCGGGGGAGACAATGAGCAGTTCTTC.

The rearrangement joins TRBV7-3 to TRBJ2-1; 8 bases map to TRBD2. In germline, CDR1 is SGHTA, CDR2 FQGTGA. The CDR3 spans 15 residues. Trimming cost V 6 bases and J 6 bases; bases outside gene matches: 10. CDR3 loop: CASSSAAGVGNEQFF. The CDR3 DNA sequence: TGTGCCAGCAGTTCCGCAGCGGGAGTTGGCAATGAGCAGTTCTTC.

This chain uses TRBV4-3 with TRBJ2-7; TRBD1 matches 8 bases. Looked up from germline, CDR1 is LGHNA and CDR2 is YSLEER. Trimming removed 2 bases from V and 4 bases from J; junction bases left unmatched: 7. This CDR3 comprises 15 residues. The CDR3 here is CASSQHDRGFYEQYF. The CDR3 DNA reads TGCGCCAGCAGCCAACACGACAGGGGTTTTTACGAGCAGTACTTC.

J is TRBJ2-3 and V is TRBV6-5; 8 bases are shared with TRBD2. CDR3 length equals 15 residues. From germline, CDR1 is MNHEY and CDR2 SVGAGI. Trimming took 4 bases from V and 0 from J; bases not matched to a gene: 3. For the CDR3, the DNA is TGTGCCAGCAGTTGGTCTAGCGGGAGCACAGATACGCAGTATTTT. It is translated as CASSWSSGSTDTQYF.

This clone was detected once. The chain employs TRBV5-4 and TRBJ1-2; 8 bases match TRBD1. Germline CDR1 reads SGHNT; CDR2 reads YYREEE (reference sequence). V shed 0 bases, J shed 8 bases, and the junction held 12 bases outside the gene matches. The CDR3 is 16 residues long. CDR3 region: CASSLGGQGDLGGYTF. CDR3 sequence (DNA): TGTGCCAGCAGCTTGGGAGGACAGGGCGATCTGGGAGGCTACACCTTC. The entire variable domain, with the rest obtained from reference TRBV5-4 and TRBJ1-2, is as follows: ETGVTQSPTHLIKTRGQQVTLRCSSQSGHNTVSWYQQALGQGPQFIFQYYREEENGRGNFPPRFSGLQFPNYSSELNVNALELDDSALYLCASSLGGQGDLGGYTFGSGTRLTVV.

V is TRBV5-1 and J is TRBJ2-7; TRBD2 might be the D (6 bases). CDR1 and CDR2 from the germline V gene are SGHRS and YFSETQ. The CDR3 consists of 14 residues. Trimming stripped 0 bases from V and 7 bases from J, with 14 bases between. The CDR3 DNA reads as TGCGCCAGCAGCTTGGACGGGGAGGCGTGGGAGCAGTACTTC. It translates to CASSLDGEAWEQYF.

In its sample, this clone was seen a few times. The CDR3 DNA reads TGTGCCTGGACGGACAGGGGGCAACAGCCCCAGCATTTT. This sequence encodes CAWTDRGQQPQHF. The V gene is TRBV30, the J gene TRBJ1-5; 11 bases line up with TRBD1. The V gene end was trimmed by 4 bases and the J gene end by 7 bases; junction bases not matched to a gene: 3. The germline gives CDR1 GTSNPN, CDR2 SVGIG (reference sequence). This CDR3 is built from 13 residues.

V is TRBV29-1 and J is TRBJ2-1, with 13 nucleotides matching TRBD2. V lost 6 bases and J lost 7; bases outside the gene matches: 6. The V gene's germline CDR1 is SQVTM and CDR2 ANQGSEA. The CDR3 is 14 amino acids. The CDR3 here is CSVGKGLAGNEQFF. The CDR3 DNA is TGCAGCGTCGGAAAGGGACTAGCGGGGAATGAGCAGTTCTTC.

The rearrangement joins TRBV9 to TRBJ1-3, with 8 bases fitting TRBD1. Germline V CDR1 and CDR2: SGDLS, YYNGEE. The CDR3 is 17 amino acids. V shed 3 bases and J 0 bases; nucleotides not matched to a gene: 8. The DNA of the CDR3 is TGTGCCAGCAGCGGCCCAATAACAGGGGGCTCTGGAAACACCATATATTTT. Encoded protein: CASSGPITGGSGNTIYF.

The CDR3 sequence is CASVPSRTLNTEAFF. The DNA of the CDR3 is TGCGCCAGCGTTCCTTCTAGGACATTGAACACTGAAGCTTTCTTT. The V gene is TRBV4-3, the J gene TRBJ1-1; D possibly corresponds to TRBD1 (5 bases). V was clipped by 8 bases and J by 0 bases, with 16 bases between them. This CDR3 is 15 amino acids long. Germline lookup yields CDR1 LGHNA and CDR2 YSLEER.